This T cell receptor beta chain was recorded in a study of blood T cell repertoires in COVID-19. The data were produced by immunoSEQ multiplex PCR, yet TCRdb's version contains in-frame clones alone and is incomplete. The sample gives approximately 230,000 clones, under 90% of which show up once; 20% is in the top ten. With 3 bases removed from V and 0 bases from J, the gap between germline ends came to 6 bases. Germline values: CDR1 MNHEY, CDR2 SVGAGI. CDR3 length: 13 amino acids. The TCR originated in a man aged 30 to 39 with active or convalescent COVID-19. Sequencing input: peripheral blood. The chain has TRBV6-5 and TRBJ2-7; D is uncertain. In DNA form, the CDR3 reads TGTGCCAGCAGTTATCGGAGCTCCTACGAGCAGTACTTC. This codes for CASSYRSSYEQYF.